This entry features one T cell receptor (beta chain) sequence. Its antigen is still unknown. It was with 60 Vbeta and 13 Jbeta primers that the PCR ran. The method was immunoSEQ multiplex PCR; TCRdb's version includes in-frame clones alone and lacks a portion of them. The table lists around 160,000 clones, about 63% of them singletons. The record originates from a study of cytomegalovirus exposure and HLA in healthy donors. Study-level points and caveats: In a later analysis, a missense DCLRE1C variant was linked to TCR beta V- and J-gene trimming.

Whereas donors were nominally healthy upon sampling, unrecorded immune exposures were probable. CDR3 size: 13 residues. Germline-derived CDR1 and CDR2 are MDHEN and SYDVKM. The V end was cut by 8 bases, the J end by 4 bases, with 9 bases between. The chain couples TRBV28 to TRBJ2-6, with a tentative D call TRBD1 (5 bases). This TCR was recovered from a middle-aged woman in good health and CMV-seropositive. Sequencing was done on a sample of PBMCs. The CDR3 here is CASLRTGANVLTF. DNA of the CDR3: TGTGCCAGCCTCCGGACAGGGGCCAACGTCCTGACTTTC.